This TCR beta chain was documented in a study of Graves' ophthalmopathy and Graves' hyperthyroidism. Study conclusions and caveats: With a specificity of about 73% and a sensitivity of 70% to 71%, the model predicted ophthalmopathy progression.

Beta-chain TCR CDR3 regions were amplified from RNA transcripts. The library came from an HTBI-primed first-round RT-PCR and a second-round multiplex PCR. TCRdb recomputed calls from the multiplex PCR reads with MiXCR, one row per CDR3 protein. The sample holds about 370,000 distinct CDR3 sequences, about 17% seen once. Turning to this clonotype: Its antigen remains unknown.

CDR3 length: 14 residues. In germline, CDR1 is SEHNR, CDR2 FQNEAQ (reference sequence). Trimming removed 10 bases from V and 2 bases from J; junction bases left unmatched: 8. The sample was peripheral blood. The chain is built from TRBV7-9 and TRBJ1-5; 7 bases map to TRBD1. This TCR derives from an adult woman with stable Graves' hyperthyroidism. The CDR3: CATTGQGGNQPQHF. The CDR3 nucleotides read TGTGCCACTACGGGGCAGGGGGGCAATCAGCCCCAGCATTTT.